One and the same sample provided the 8 T cell receptor beta chains below, sequenced in a study of blood T cell repertoires in COVID-19. The protocol was immunoSEQ multiplex PCR, while the TCRdb copy is restricted to in-frame clones and leaves out a portion. The profile shows approximately 150,000 clones, about nine tenths of them singletons. Sequenced sample: peripheral blood. The source is a man between 45 and 60 years old who had recovered from COVID-19.

The count of this clone is one. The chain carries TRBV3-1 (or the pseudogene TRBV3-2) and TRBJ2-5; TRBD1 agrees at 10 bases. The V segment lost 4 bases and the J segment 4 bases; nucleotides outside the gene matches: 6. The CDR3 has 15 amino acids. Germline CDR1 is LGHDT and CDR2 is YNNKEL (reference sequence). CDR3 protein: CASSPRTGGGETQYF. The DNA of the CDR3 is TGTGCCAGCAGCCCCCGGACAGGGGGAGGAGAGACCCAGTACTTC.

V gene TRBV7-9 combines with J gene TRBJ1-1; D gene ambiguous. Germline-derived CDR1 and CDR2 are SEHNR and FQNEAQ (reference sequence). V was shortened by 4 bases and J by 7 bases, with 10 bases between the two germline ends. The CDR3 has 12 amino acids. CDR3 residues: CASSSERGEAFF. The CDR3 nucleotides are TGTGCCAGCAGCTCCGAAAGAGGTGAAGCTTTCTTT.

The chain employs TRBV6-1 and TRBJ2-1, with 9 bases matching TRBD2. The CDR3 extends over 16 amino acids. Unmatched junction bases numbered 6, after V lost 2 bases and J lost 4 bases. Germline V gene data show CDR1 as MNHNS and CDR2 as SASEGT. Here the CDR3 reads CASSELERGVYNEQFF. The CDR3 region has the DNA TGTGCCAGCAGTGAACTCGAGCGGGGGGTTTACAATGAGCAGTTCTTC.

The chain combines TRBV11-3 with TRBJ2-1; 13 nucleotides agree with TRBD2. Germline CDR1 and CDR2: SGHNT and YENEEA. The length of the CDR3 is 16 residues. With V trimmed by 5 bases and J by 9 bases, 10 bases remained unmatched. CDR3 nucleotide sequence: TGTGCCAGCAGCCTAACTAGCGGGGGGGCCTTCCGTGAGCAGTTCTTC. Translated: CASSLTSGGAFREQFF.

The V gene is TRBV19, the J gene TRBJ1-3, with D perhaps TRBD1 (5 bases). The CDR3 is 13 amino acids. V lost 10 bases and J 0 bases, leaving 10 bases between the germline ends. CDR1 and CDR2 from the germline V gene are LNHDA and SQIVND (reference sequence). In DNA form, the CDR3 reads TGTGCCACCACGACAGCCTCTGGAAACACCATATATTTT. Amino acids: CATTTASGNTIYF.

This clone was seen a handful of times. The chain employs TRBV4-1 and TRBJ1-1; TRBD1 matches 9 bases. The CDR3 runs to 15 residues. Germline values: CDR1 MGHRA, CDR2 YSYEKL. V dropped 4 bases and J dropped 4; count of bases not matched to a gene: 7. DNA for the CDR3: TGCGCCAGCAGCCCAACCGACAGGGGGTCCACTGAAGCTTTCTTT. It translates to CASSPTDRGSTEAFF.

The gene calls are TRBV7-8 and TRBJ2-5, with D possibly matching TRBD2 (5 bases). This CDR3 contains 13 residues. CDR1 is SGHVS and CDR2 is FQNEAQ in the germline V gene. V lost 7 bases, J lost 1 base, and 10 bases lay in between. The CDR3 reads CASTKDFQETQYF. CDR3 nucleotides: TGTGCCAGCACCAAGGACTTCCAAGAGACCCAGTACTTC.

J is TRBJ2-1 and V is TRBV2, with D perhaps TRBD2 (6 bases). V was clipped by 4 bases and J by 3 bases, with 10 bases between them. Germline V CDR1 and CDR2: SNHLY, FYNNEI. The CDR3 totals 14 residues. The DNA of the CDR3 is TGTGCCAGCAGTGTAAACGGGGGCTACAATGAGCAGTTCTTC. Protein: CASSVNGGYNEQFF.